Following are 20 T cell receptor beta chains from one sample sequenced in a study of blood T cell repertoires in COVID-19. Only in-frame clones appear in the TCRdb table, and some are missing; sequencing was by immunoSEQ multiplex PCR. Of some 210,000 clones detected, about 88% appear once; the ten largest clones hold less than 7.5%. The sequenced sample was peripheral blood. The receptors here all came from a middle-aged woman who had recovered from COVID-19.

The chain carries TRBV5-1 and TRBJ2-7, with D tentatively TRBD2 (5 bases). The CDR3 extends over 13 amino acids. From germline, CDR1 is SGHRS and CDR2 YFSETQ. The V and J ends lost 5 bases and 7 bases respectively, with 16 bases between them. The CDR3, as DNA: TGCGCCAGCAGTGGAGGAAGTACGGAAGAGCAGTACTTC. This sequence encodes CASSGGSTEEQYF.

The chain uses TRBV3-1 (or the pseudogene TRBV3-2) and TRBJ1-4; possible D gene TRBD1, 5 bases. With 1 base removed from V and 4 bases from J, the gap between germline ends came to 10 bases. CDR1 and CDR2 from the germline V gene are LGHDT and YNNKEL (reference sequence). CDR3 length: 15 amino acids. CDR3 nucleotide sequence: TGTGCCAGCAGCCAAGCAAGGGGATATAATGAAAAACTGTTTTTT. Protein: CASSQARGYNEKLFF.

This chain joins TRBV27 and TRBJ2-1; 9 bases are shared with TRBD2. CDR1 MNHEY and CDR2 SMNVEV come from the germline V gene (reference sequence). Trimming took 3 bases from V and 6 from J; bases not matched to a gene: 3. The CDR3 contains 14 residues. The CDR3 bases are TGTGCCAGCAGTTTCGGGACTAGCAGCAATGAGCAGTTCTTC. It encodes CASSFGTSSNEQFF.

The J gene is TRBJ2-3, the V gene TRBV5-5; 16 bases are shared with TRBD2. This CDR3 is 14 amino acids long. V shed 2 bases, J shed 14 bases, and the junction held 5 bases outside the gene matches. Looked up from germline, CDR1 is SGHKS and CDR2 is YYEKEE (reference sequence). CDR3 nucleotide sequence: TGTGCCAGCAGCTTAGGGACTAGCGGGAGGGCCGGGTATTTT. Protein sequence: CASSLGTSGRAGYF.

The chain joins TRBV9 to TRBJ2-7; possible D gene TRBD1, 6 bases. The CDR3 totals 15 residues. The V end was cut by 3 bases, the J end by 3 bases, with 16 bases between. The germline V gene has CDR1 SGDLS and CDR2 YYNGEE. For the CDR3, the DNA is TGTGCCAGCAGCGCAACCGGGACACTCGGCTACGAGCAGTACTTC. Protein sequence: CASSATGTLGYEQYF. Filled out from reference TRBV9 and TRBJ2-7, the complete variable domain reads DSGVTQTPKHLITATGQRVTLRCSPRSGDLSVYWYQQSLDQGLQFLIQYYNGEERAKGNILERFSAQQFPDLHSELNLSSLELGDSALYFCASSATGTLGYEQYFGPGTRLTVT.

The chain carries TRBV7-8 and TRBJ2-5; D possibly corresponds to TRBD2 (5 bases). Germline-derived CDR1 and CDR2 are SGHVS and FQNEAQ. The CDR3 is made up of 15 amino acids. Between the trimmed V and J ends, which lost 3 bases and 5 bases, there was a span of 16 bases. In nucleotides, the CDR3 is TGTGCCAGCAGCTTGTTTCAGCGGACCGAGGAGACCCAGTACTTC. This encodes CASSLFQRTEETQYF.

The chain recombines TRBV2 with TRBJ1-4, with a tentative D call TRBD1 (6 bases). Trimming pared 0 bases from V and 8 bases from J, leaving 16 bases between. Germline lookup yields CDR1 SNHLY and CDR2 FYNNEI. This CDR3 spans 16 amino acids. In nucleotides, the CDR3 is TGTGCCAGCAGTGAAGCGCTTCGGGGGGCGGTGGAAAAACTGTTTTTT. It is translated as CASSEALRGAVEKLFF.

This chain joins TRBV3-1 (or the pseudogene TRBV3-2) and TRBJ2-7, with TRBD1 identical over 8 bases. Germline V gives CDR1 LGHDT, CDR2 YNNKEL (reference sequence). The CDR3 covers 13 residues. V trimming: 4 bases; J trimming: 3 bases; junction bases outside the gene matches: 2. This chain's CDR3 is CASSRDRHYEQYF. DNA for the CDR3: TGTGCCAGCAGCCGGGACAGGCACTACGAGCAGTACTTC.

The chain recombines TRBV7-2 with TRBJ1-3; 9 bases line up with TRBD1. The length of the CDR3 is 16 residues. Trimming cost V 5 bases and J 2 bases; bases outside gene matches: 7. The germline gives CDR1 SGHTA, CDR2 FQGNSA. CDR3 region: CASSLPGTGTGNTIYF. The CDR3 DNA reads TGTGCCAGCAGCCTACCCGGGACAGGGACTGGAAACACCATATATTTT.

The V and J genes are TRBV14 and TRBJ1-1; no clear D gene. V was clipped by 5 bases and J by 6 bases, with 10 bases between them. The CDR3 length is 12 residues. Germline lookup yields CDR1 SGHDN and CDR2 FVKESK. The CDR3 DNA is TGTGCCAGCAGCGGGAGAGGCGCTGAAGCTTTCTTT. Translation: CASSGRGAEAFF.

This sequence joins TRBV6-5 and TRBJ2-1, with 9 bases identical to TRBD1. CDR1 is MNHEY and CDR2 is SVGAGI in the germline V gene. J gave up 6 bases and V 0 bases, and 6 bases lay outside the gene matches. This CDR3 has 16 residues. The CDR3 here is CASSYSTGQGSNEQFF. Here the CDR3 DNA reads TGTGCCAGCAGTTACTCGACGGGACAGGGCTCCAATGAGCAGTTCTTC.

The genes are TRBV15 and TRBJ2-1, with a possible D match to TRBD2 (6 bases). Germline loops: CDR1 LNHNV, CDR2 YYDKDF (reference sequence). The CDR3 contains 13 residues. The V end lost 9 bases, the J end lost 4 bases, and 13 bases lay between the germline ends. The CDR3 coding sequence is TGTGCCACTGCGCGGGGAGAATACAATGAGCAGTTCTTC. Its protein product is CATARGEYNEQFF.

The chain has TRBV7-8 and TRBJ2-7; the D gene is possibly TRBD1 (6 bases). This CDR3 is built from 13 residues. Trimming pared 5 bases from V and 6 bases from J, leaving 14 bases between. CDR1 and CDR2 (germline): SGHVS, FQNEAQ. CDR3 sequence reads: CASSMDRGSEQYF. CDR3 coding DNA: TGTGCCAGCAGCATGGACAGAGGGTCCGAGCAGTACTTC.

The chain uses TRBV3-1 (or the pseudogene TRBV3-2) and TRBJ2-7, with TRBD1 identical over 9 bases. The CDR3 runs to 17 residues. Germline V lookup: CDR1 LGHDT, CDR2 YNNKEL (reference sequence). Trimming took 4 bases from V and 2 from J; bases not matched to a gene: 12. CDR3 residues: CASSLTGQGLLPYEQYF. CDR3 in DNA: TGTGCCAGCAGCCTTACGGGACAGGGACTATTACCCTACGAGCAGTACTTC.

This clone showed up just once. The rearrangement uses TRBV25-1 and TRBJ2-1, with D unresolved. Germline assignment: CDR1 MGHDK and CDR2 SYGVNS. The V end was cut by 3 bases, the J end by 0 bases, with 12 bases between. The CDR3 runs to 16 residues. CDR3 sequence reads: CASSDPGVSSYNEQFF. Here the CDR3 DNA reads TGTGCCAGCAGTGATCCCGGAGTGAGCTCCTACAATGAGCAGTTCTTC.

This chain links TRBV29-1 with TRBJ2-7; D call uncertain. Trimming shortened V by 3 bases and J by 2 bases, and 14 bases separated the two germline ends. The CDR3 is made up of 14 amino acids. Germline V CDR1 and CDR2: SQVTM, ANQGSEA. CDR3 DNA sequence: TGCAGCGTTGAGGGCAACTCAGTTACCTACGAGCAGTACTTC. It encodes CSVEGNSVTYEQYF.

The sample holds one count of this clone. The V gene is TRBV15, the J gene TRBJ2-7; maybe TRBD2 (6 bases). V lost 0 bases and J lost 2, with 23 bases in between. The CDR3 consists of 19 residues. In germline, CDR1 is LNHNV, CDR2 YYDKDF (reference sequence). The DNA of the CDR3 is TGTGCCACCAGCAGAGATCCTCCCGAACTCACCGGGAGAACCTACGAGCAGTACTTC. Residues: CATSRDPPELTGRTYEQYF.

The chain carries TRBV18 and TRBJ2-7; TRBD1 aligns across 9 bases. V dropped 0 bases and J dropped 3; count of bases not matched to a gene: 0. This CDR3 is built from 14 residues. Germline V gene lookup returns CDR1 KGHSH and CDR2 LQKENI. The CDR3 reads CASSPPGQGYEQYF. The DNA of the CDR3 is TGTGCCAGCTCACCACCGGGACAGGGCTACGAGCAGTACTTC.

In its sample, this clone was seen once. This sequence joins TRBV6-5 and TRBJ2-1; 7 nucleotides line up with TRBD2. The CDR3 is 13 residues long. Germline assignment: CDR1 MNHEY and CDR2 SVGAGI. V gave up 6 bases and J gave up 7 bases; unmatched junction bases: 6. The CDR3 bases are TGTGCCAGCAGCCGAGGACTAGTAAATGAGCAGTTCTTC. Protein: CASSRGLVNEQFF.

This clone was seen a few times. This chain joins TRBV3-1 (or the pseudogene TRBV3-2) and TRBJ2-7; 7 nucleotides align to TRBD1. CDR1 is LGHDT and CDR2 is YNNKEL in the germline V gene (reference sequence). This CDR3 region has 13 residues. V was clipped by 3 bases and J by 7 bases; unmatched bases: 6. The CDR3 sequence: CASSQQGVEEQYF. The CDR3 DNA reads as TGTGCCAGCAGCCAGCAGGGGGTAGAGGAGCAGTACTTC.